Below, 21 T cell receptor beta chains from the same sample are listed, as sequenced in a study of OX40 agonist ivuxolimab in advanced cancers. TCRdb keeps only in-frame clones here, not all; method: immunoSEQ multiplex PCR. This sample has around 68,000 clones, with roughly 86% found just once. Here the sequenced sample was CD4+ or CD8+ T cells sorted from blood, taken in a trial of the OX40 agonist ivuxolimab. The receptors stem from an adult with an advanced solid tumor such as melanoma, head and neck, liver or kidney cancer.

The chain couples TRBV6-5 to TRBJ2-4, with D perhaps TRBD2 (6 bases). The V end was cut by 6 bases, the J end by 9 bases, with 15 bases between. The CDR3 has 13 residues. Germline CDR1 and CDR2: MNHEY and SVGAGI. CDR3 DNA sequence: TGTGCCAGCAGCCGCGGGGCAGTAGGCATTCAGTACTTC. Amino acids: CASSRGAVGIQYF.

The CDR3 reads CASSQGTGLDYEQYF. The CDR3 DNA sequence: TGCGCCAGCAGCCAAGGTACAGGGTTGGACTACGAGCAGTACTTC. The chain couples TRBV4-3 to TRBJ2-7; a weak D match, TRBD1 (6 bases). CDR3 length: 15 amino acids. Trimming took off 1 base at V and 3 bases at J, with 13 bases between the two ends. CDR1 and CDR2 from the germline V gene are LGHNA and YSLEER.

The gene calls are TRBV5-1 and TRBJ2-5; 10 bases are shared with TRBD2. This CDR3 is 16 amino acids long. V lost 4 bases, J lost 5 bases, and 11 bases stayed unmatched. The germline V gene has CDR1 SGHRS and CDR2 YFSETQ. CDR3: CASSPGLALYGETQYF. The CDR3 DNA follows: TGCGCCAGCAGCCCGGGACTAGCGCTATACGGGGAGACCCAGTACTTC. The entire variable domain, with the rest obtained from reference TRBV5-1 and TRBJ2-5, is as follows: KAGVTQTPRYLIKTRGQQVTLSCSPISGHRSVSWYQQTPGQGLQFLFEYFSETQRNKGNFPGRFSGRQFSNSRSEMNVSTLELGDSALYLCASSPGLALYGETQYFGPGTRLLVL.

The rearrangement uses TRBV10-2 and TRBJ2-1, with 7 bases that match TRBD1. V was clipped by 7 bases and J by 4 bases; unmatched bases: 4. Germline V gene data show CDR1 as WSHSY and CDR2 as SAAADI. This CDR3 has 13 residues. Here the CDR3 DNA reads TGCGCCAGCAATAGGGACAGATACAATGAGCAGTTCTTC. Translating it yields CASNRDRYNEQFF.

The chain combines TRBV9 with TRBJ2-7, with a possible D match to TRBD2 (6 bases). Trimming left V 4 bases short and J 6 bases short, with 11 bases between. CDR3 length: 12 amino acids. Germline V gene data show CDR1 as SGDLS and CDR2 as YYNGEE. The CDR3 is CASSRVRGEQYF. CDR3 DNA sequence: TGTGCCAGCAGCCGGGTGCGGGGCGAGCAGTACTTC.

The chain recombines TRBV6-5 with TRBJ2-5, with 7 bases aligning to TRBD2. This CDR3 comprises 14 residues. With 4 bases clipped from V and 0 bases from J, the junction kept 2 bases outside the gene matches. Per germline, CDR1 MNHEY and CDR2 SVGAGI. CDR3 residues: CASSSLADQETQYF. In nucleotides, the CDR3 is TGTGCCAGCAGTTCGCTAGCGGACCAAGAGACCCAGTACTTC.

The chain uses TRBV4-1 and TRBJ2-3; D ambiguous. Trimming took 1 base from V and 6 from J, leaving 17 bases between them. This CDR3 contains 16 residues. Germline CDR1 reads MGHRA; CDR2 reads YSYEKL. Written as DNA, the CDR3 is TGCGCCAGCAGCCAAGCCCCCCTGGCTGAGAGGGATACGCAGTATTTT. Protein sequence: CASSQAPLAERDTQYF.

The chain carries TRBV2 and TRBJ1-1, with D perhaps matching TRBD1 (5 bases). V was clipped by 6 bases and J by 11 bases, with 13 bases between them. The CDR3 extends over 11 amino acids. Per the germline V gene, CDR1 is SNHLY and CDR2 is FYNNEI. As DNA, the CDR3 is TGTGCCAGCAGCGGGGGACGGGGCGCTTTCTTT. It codes for CASSGGRGAFF. Combining the CDR3 with reference TRBV2 and TRBJ1-1 gives the whole variable domain EPEVTQTPSHQVTQMGQEVILRCVPISNHLYFYWYRQILGQKVEFLVSFYNNEISEKSEIFDDQFSVERPDGSNFTLKIRSTKLEDSAMYFCASSGGRGAFFGQGTRLTVV.

On this clone: The same CDR3 arises from other DNA sequences in this sample as well. The chain couples TRBV6-1 to TRBJ1-1; unclear D gene. CDR1 is MNHNS, CDR2 SASEGT, per germline. The CDR3 is made up of 13 amino acids. Trimming took off 0 bases at V and 5 bases at J, with 7 bases between the two ends. Here the CDR3 reads CASSEARSTEAFF. CDR3 bases: TGTGCCAGCAGTGAAGCGCGGAGTACTGAAGCTTTCTTT.

V gene TRBV7-2 combines with J gene TRBJ2-5; TRBD2 matches at 7 bases. J lost 1 base, V lost 2 bases, and 7 bases had no gene match. The CDR3 has 16 residues. The V gene's germline CDR1 is SGHTA and CDR2 FQGNSA. The chain's CDR3 is CASSLSTSAGQETQYF. CDR3 coding DNA: TGTGCCAGCAGCTTAAGTACTAGCGCTGGCCAAGAGACCCAGTACTTC.

The chain's CDR3 is CASSLDPGVGTDTQYF. Here the CDR3 DNA reads TGTGCCAGCAGTTTAGATCCGGGGGTAGGCACAGATACGCAGTATTTT. V usage is TRBV27 and J usage is TRBJ2-3, with TRBD2 as a possible D gene (6 bases). The germline gives CDR1 MNHEY, CDR2 SMNVEV (reference sequence). V was cut by 2 bases and J by 1 base, with 13 bases left in between. The CDR3 extends over 16 amino acids.

This chain connects TRBV5-1 to TRBJ2-7; D may match TRBD1 or TRBD2 (5 bases each). This CDR3 contains 15 residues. Germline V gene data show CDR1 as SGHRS and CDR2 as YFSETQ. The germline V and J ends were trimmed by 4 bases and 0 bases, with 14 bases remaining between them. This chain's CDR3 is CASSPGTSSSYEQYF. CDR3 sequence (DNA): TGCGCCAGCAGCCCAGGGACGTCGAGCTCCTACGAGCAGTACTTC.

The genes are TRBV15 and TRBJ1-1; 12 bases fit TRBD1. The CDR3 spans 18 residues. The V gene end was trimmed by 3 bases and the J gene end by 2 bases; junction bases not matched to a gene: 10. Germline V gene data show CDR1 as LNHNV and CDR2 as YYDKDF (reference sequence). CDR3 coding DNA: TGTGCCACCAGCAGCAATCGCGGGACAGGGGGCCACAACACTGAAGCTTTCTTT. This codes for CATSSNRGTGGHNTEAFF.

The chain uses TRBV19 and TRBJ2-7, with a tentative D call TRBD1 (5 bases). In germline, CDR1 is LNHDA, CDR2 SQIVND (reference sequence). V lost 5 bases and J lost 3, with 17 bases in between. The length of the CDR3 is 15 residues. CDR3 sequence: CASSPTGTPVYEQYF. As DNA, the CDR3 is TGTGCCAGTAGTCCAACAGGAACCCCCGTCTACGAGCAGTACTTC.

The V call is TRBV6-5, the J call TRBJ2-7; 8 bases fit TRBD1. The V and J ends lost 4 bases and 2 bases, in that order; junction bases with no gene match: 7. The CDR3 has 15 residues. Germline V gives CDR1 MNHEY, CDR2 SVGAGI. CDR3 sequence reads: CASSSPTGATYEQYF. The CDR3 coding sequence is TGTGCCAGCAGTTCCCCGACAGGGGCCACCTACGAGCAGTACTTC.

This clone was observed a few times. The chain uses TRBV25-1 and TRBJ1-1; perhaps TRBD1 as D (5 bases). CDR1 is MGHDK, CDR2 SYGVNS, per germline. The CDR3 loop spans 14 amino acids. V dropped 11 bases and J dropped 1 base, with 17 bases sitting between them. The CDR3 spells CASQRGPGNTEAFF. CDR3 nucleotide sequence: TGTGCCTCACAGAGGGGCCCTGGGAACACTGAAGCTTTCTTT.

The chain combines TRBV7-9 with TRBJ1-2; D unclear. The CDR3 loop spans 12 amino acids. The V and J ends lost 1 base and 3 bases respectively, with 3 bases between them. Germline-derived CDR1 and CDR2 are SEHNR and FQNEAQ (reference sequence). The chain's CDR3 is CASSLVDYGYTF. CDR3 coding DNA: TGTGCCAGCAGCTTAGTAGACTATGGCTACACCTTC. Looking up the rest from reference TRBV7-9 and TRBJ1-2 gives the full variable domain: DTGVSQNPRHKITKRGQNVTFRCDPISEHNRLYWYRQTLGQGPEFLTYFQNEAQLEKSRLLSDRFSAERPKGSFSTLEIQRTEQGDSAMYLCASSLVDYGYTFGSGTRLTVV.

This clone was seen only once. The rearrangement links TRBV6-5 to TRBJ2-7; D gene uncertain. This CDR3 is built from 14 residues. Germline-derived CDR1 and CDR2 are MNHEY and SVGAGI. Trimming pared 4 bases from V and 2 bases from J, leaving 12 bases between. CDR3 nucleotides: TGTGCCAGCAGTTCCCCCCCTGGCACCTACGAGCAGTACTTC. This encodes CASSSPPGTYEQYF.

V is TRBV5-1 and J is TRBJ1-1; D is unresolved. V lost 1 base, J lost 9 bases, and 7 bases lay in between. This CDR3 is 11 amino acids long. Germline loops: CDR1 SGHRS, CDR2 YFSETQ. The CDR3 reads CASSLNSQAFF. The CDR3 DNA reads as TGCGCCAGCAGCTTGAACAGCCAAGCTTTCTTT.

The rearrangement uses TRBV28 and TRBJ2-5, with 8 nucleotides matching TRBD1. The J call may be faulty, since TRBJ2-7 better matches the DNA end. CDR1 is MDHEN and CDR2 is SYDVKM in the germline V gene. The CDR3 runs to 14 residues. This CDR3 is CASSPGTGTYEQYF. CDR3 nucleotide sequence: TGTGCCAGCAGTCCCGGGACAGGCACCTACGAGCAGTACTTC.

This chain connects TRBV5-1 to TRBJ2-5; D gene ambiguous. The CDR3 is 13 residues long. Trimming left V 0 bases short and J 4 bases short, with 7 bases between. Germline assignment: CDR1 SGHRS and CDR2 YFSETQ. The CDR3 loop is CASSLESGETQYF. In DNA, the CDR3 is TGCGCCAGCAGCTTGGAATCTGGAGAGACCCAGTACTTC.